This entry is about one TCR beta chain. As yet, its antigen is unknown. Time point specified: sample taken at primary tumor resection. Unsorted samples of tumor, nontumor lung or frozen PBMC had their whole RNA sequenced. These data come from a study of spatial heterogeneity in lung cancer. Findings and caveats of the study: Ubiquitous expanded tumor TCRs appeared in blood more at resection than follow-up.

Germline V gene data show CDR1 as LGHNA and CDR2 as YSLEER. V was clipped by 0 bases and J by 4 bases; unmatched bases: 6. CDR3 size: 15 residues. TCRdb re-derived calls from the 5' RACE reads in MiXCR, one entry per CDR3 protein. The sample holds tens of thousands of distinct CDR3 sequences, about an eighth seen once. The TCR comes from a male donor with early-stage non-small cell lung cancer. The material sequenced was PBMCs, taken at surgery. The rearrangement uses TRBV4-3 and TRBJ2-7, with 7 bases matching TRBD2. The CDR3 spells CASSQDRLGGYEQYF. The CDR3 region has the DNA TGCGCCAGCAGCCAAGATCGGCTGGGAGGGTACGAGCAGTACTTC.